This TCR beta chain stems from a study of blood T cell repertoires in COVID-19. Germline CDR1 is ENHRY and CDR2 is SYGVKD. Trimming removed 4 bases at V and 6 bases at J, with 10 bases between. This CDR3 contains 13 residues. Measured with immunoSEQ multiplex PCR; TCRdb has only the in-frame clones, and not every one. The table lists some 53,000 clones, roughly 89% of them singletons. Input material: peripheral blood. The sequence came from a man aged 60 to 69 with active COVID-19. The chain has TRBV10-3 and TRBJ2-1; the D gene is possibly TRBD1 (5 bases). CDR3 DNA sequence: TGTGCCATCAGTGTGGAAGGGGTCAATGAGCAGTTCTTC. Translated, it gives CAISVEGVNEQFF.